This T cell receptor (beta chain) was identified in a study of shared clonotypes between healthy human individuals. In the naive CD8 group, cells lacked CD45RO and were positively selected for CCR7, so terminally differentiated effector memory CD45RA+ cells were left out. Replicate PCRs for sorted subsets used approximately 220 ng DNA; this equaled tens of thousands of T cell genomes. Data came from immunoSEQ multiplex PCR; TCRdb stores just in-frame clones and leaves some out. Here the sample spans about 680,000 clones, just over 90% being singletons. Note on this clone: Its cognate antigen is unknown.

General study results and limits: The low donor count limited represented genetic and exposure-history diversity.

The specimen sequenced was naive CD8+ T cells sorted from blood. This receptor was identified in a man younger than 45 in good health.

In DNA, the CDR3 is TGCAGCGTGCTTATAAGAGGGTCTAACTATGGCTACACCTTC. Translated: CSVLIRGSNYGYTF. The rearrangement links TRBV29-1 to TRBJ1-2; D gene ambiguous. V lost 6 bases and J 0 bases, leaving 14 bases between the germline ends. Germline V gives CDR1 SQVTM, CDR2 ANQGSEA. The CDR3 extends over 14 amino acids.